The entry that follows covers one T cell receptor beta chain sequence. The data belong to a study of blood T cell repertoires in COVID-19. About the research overall: COVID-19 samples collected from the United States, Italy and Spain covered acute and convalescent phases. PBMCs, B-cell-depleted T cells, or T cells provided the cDNA or gDNA that made up the material.

This CDR3 is built from 15 residues. Per the germline V gene, CDR1 is SGHVS and CDR2 is FQNEAQ. Trimming pared 6 bases from V and 0 bases from J, leaving 12 bases between. As originally analysed: Reference gene primer amplification yielded estimated nucleated cell counts. Sequencing used immunoSEQ multiplex PCR; TCRdb keeps in-frame clones, though not all of them. Clonal size and the V and J genes are those of that table, whereas D and trimming came from the DNA. The table has about 72,000 clones, about nine tenths seen once. The sequencing input was peripheral blood. The source of this sequence is a man aged 25-45 years with acute or convalescent COVID-19. V gene TRBV7-8 combines with J gene TRBJ1-3; no definite D call. The CDR3 is CASSQYLLSGNTIYF. The CDR3 coding sequence is TGTGCCAGCAGTCAATACCTACTCTCTGGAAACACCATATATTTT. The full variable domain, its missing parts supplied by reference TRBV7-8 and TRBJ1-3, is GAGVSQSPRYKVAKRGQDVALRCDPISGHVSLFWYQQALGQGPEFLTYFQNEAQLDKSGLPSDRFFAERPEGSVSTLKIQRTQQEDSAVYLCASSQYLLSGNTIYFGEGSWLTVV.